This T cell receptor (beta chain) emerged from a study of blood T cells in healthy people across ages. A remark on this clonotype: The antigen remains undetermined.

Findings of the study overall: Higher diversity and more naive CD4+ cells were features of long-lived donors, compared to aged donors. The donors' CMV status was not determined, possibly confounding changes in expanded clonotypes.

Together with a sample-barcoded 5' primer, a J-beta primer mix was included in a second PCR lasting about 6 to 11 cycles. From the 5' RACE reads, TCRdb called clonotypes with MiXCR, one entry per CDR3 protein. The profile shows hundreds of thousands of distinct CDR3 sequences, 20% to 25% of them singletons. The CDR3 runs to 16 residues. J was trimmed by 0 bases and V by 5 bases; bases with no gene match: 8. Germline assignment: CDR1 LNHDA and CDR2 SQIVND (reference sequence). The chain employs TRBV19 and TRBJ2-5, with 8 bases matching TRBD2. This receptor was taken from a man aged 70-80 years in good health. Material: blood. CDR3 nucleotide sequence: TGTGCCAGTAGTTCGCGACTAGCGCACAACCAAGAGACCCAGTACTTC. Protein: CASSSRLAHNQETQYF.